The 26 T cell receptor beta chains below were found in one sample sequenced in a study of T cell responses to AZD1222 COVID-19 vaccine. Clones were sequenced by immunoSEQ multiplex PCR, and TCRdb holds only the in-frame ones, with some missing. The table includes tens of thousands of clones, 80% to 90% detected once. The material was peripheral blood, obtained 28 days after the second AZD1222 dose. These receptors all come from an adult who received the AZD1222 COVID-19 vaccine.

This clone was recorded only once. The V and J genes are TRBV6-1 and TRBJ1-2, with D perhaps matching TRBD1 (5 bases). Deletions cut 3 bases from V and 6 bases from J, with 11 bases between. CDR3 size: 13 residues. CDR1 is MNHNS, CDR2 SASEGT, per germline. As DNA, the CDR3 is TGTGCCAGCAGTGAGGGCAGGGATAATGGCTACACCTTC. Encoded protein: CASSEGRDNGYTF.

The chain uses TRBV25-1 and TRBJ1-6; 10 bases map to TRBD1. CDR1 and CDR2 (germline): MGHDK, SYGVNS. CDR3 length equals 15 residues. After removal of 4 bases from V and 9 bases from J, the junction contained 6 bases not matched to a gene. The CDR3 sequence is CASSAGTGEGSPLHF. The CDR3 bases are TGTGCCAGCAGTGCCGGGACAGGGGAAGGTTCACCCCTCCACTTT.

The J gene is TRBJ1-2, the V gene TRBV6-5; a weak D match, TRBD1 (6 bases). There are 13 residues in the CDR3. The V gene lost 7 bases and the J gene lost 6 bases, with 15 bases spanning the gap. Germline V lookup: CDR1 MNHEY, CDR2 SVGAGI. The CDR3 sequence is CASNRGGEDGYTF. The CDR3 nucleotides read TGTGCCAGCAATAGGGGGGGCGAAGATGGCTACACCTTC.

The gene calls are TRBV7-2 and TRBJ1-5, with D possibly TRBD1 on 5 matching bases. There are 13 residues in the CDR3. V lost 7 bases and J lost 5, with 12 bases in between. Germline V gene lookup returns CDR1 SGHTA and CDR2 FQGNSA. The CDR3 DNA reads as TGTGCCAGCAAGAACACGGGGGATCAGCCCCAGCATTTT. Translated: CASKNTGDQPQHF.

V and J are TRBV3-1 (or the pseudogene TRBV3-2) and TRBJ1-2, with unresolved D. In germline, CDR1 is LGHDT, CDR2 YNNKEL (reference sequence). This CDR3 contains 14 residues. The ends were cut back, 4 bases at V and 4 bases at J, with 13 bases in the middle. CDR3 nucleotides: TGTGCCAGCAGCCCATCTTACGGGCGCTATGGCTACACCTTC. Translated: CASSPSYGRYGYTF.

V gene TRBV3-1 (or the pseudogene TRBV3-2) combines with J gene TRBJ1-5; tentative D call: TRBD1 (5 bases). Between the trimmed V and J ends, which lost 4 bases and 6 bases, there was a span of 22 bases. The CDR3 length is 17 residues. The V gene's germline CDR1 is LGHDT and CDR2 YNNKEL (reference sequence). The DNA for the CDR3 is TGTGCCAGCAGCCCCCCAGGACGCATGGATAGGGGTCAGCCCCAGCATTTT. This gives the protein CASSPPGRMDRGQPQHF.

The chain joins TRBV12-3 or TRBV12-4 to TRBJ2-7; no reliable D call. V was clipped by 7 bases and J by 0 bases, with 10 bases between them. CDR3 length equals 13 residues. This CDR3 reads CASTYLGSYEQYF. The DNA of the CDR3 is TGTGCCAGCACTTACCTGGGCTCCTACGAGCAGTACTTC.

The chain joins TRBV5-4 to TRBJ2-1; 7 bases line up with TRBD1. CDR1 and CDR2 from the germline V gene are SGHNT and YYREEE (reference sequence). V lost 4 bases and J lost 3; bases outside the gene matches: 10. CDR3 size: 16 residues. CDR3 DNA sequence: TGTGCCAGCAGCAGACCCGGGACAGAAGGCTACAATGAGCAGTTCTTC. Translating it yields CASSRPGTEGYNEQFF.

This clone was recorded only once. The genes are TRBV11-2 and TRBJ1-4; possibly TRBD1 for D (5 bases). The V and J ends lost 5 bases and 0 bases respectively, with 10 bases between them. This CDR3 contains 15 residues. The V gene's germline CDR1 is SGHAT and CDR2 FQNNGV. The CDR3 loop is CASSQRGPTNEKLFF. CDR3 coding DNA: TGTGCCAGCAGCCAGAGGGGACCAACTAATGAAAAACTGTTTTTT. The whole variable domain, filled in from reference TRBV11-2 and TRBJ1-4, reads EAGVAQSPRYKIIEKRQSVAFWCNPISGHATLYWYQQILGQGPKLLIQFQNNGVVDDSQLPKDRFSAERLKGVDSTLKIQPAKLEDSAVYLCASSQRGPTNEKLFFGSGTQLSVL.

The chain employs TRBV7-6 and TRBJ1-6; 9 bases are a match to TRBD1. This CDR3 contains 15 residues. Germline CDR1 is SGHVS and CDR2 is FNYEAQ. The V gene end was trimmed by 3 bases and the J gene end by 7 bases; junction bases not matched to a gene: 4. This CDR3 is CASSLGQGSNSPLHF. For the CDR3, the DNA is TGTGCCAGCAGCTTGGGACAGGGATCCAATTCACCCCTCCACTTT.

The chain couples TRBV7-3 to TRBJ2-3, with a weak D call TRBD2 (6 bases). V was clipped by 4 bases and J by 2 bases, with 10 bases between them. The length of the CDR3 is 14 residues. Germline V lookup: CDR1 SGHTA, CDR2 FQGTGA. This chain's CDR3 is CASSSGTATDTQYF. DNA for the CDR3: TGTGCCAGCAGCTCCGGGACTGCCACAGATACGCAGTATTTT. The full variable domain, completed using reference TRBV7-3 and TRBJ2-3, is GAGVSQTPSNKVTEKGKYVELRCDPISGHTALYWYRQSLGQGPEFLIYFQGTGAADDSGLPNDRFFAVRPEGSVSTLKIQRTERGDSAVYLCASSSGTATDTQYFGPGTRLTVL.

The chain recombines TRBV4-1 with TRBJ2-1; D remains ambiguous. The CDR3 runs to 13 residues. Trimming stripped 2 bases from V and 8 bases from J, with 10 bases between. In germline, CDR1 is MGHRA, CDR2 YSYEKL. CDR3 region: CASSQKYGDEQFF. The CDR3 coding sequence is TGCGCCAGCAGCCAAAAGTATGGGGATGAGCAGTTCTTC.

The chain recombines TRBV18 with TRBJ1-2; TRBD1 matches 8 bases. In germline, CDR1 is KGHSH, CDR2 LQKENI. The CDR3 covers 16 residues. Trimming removed 3 bases from V and 8 bases from J; junction bases left unmatched: 14. As DNA, the CDR3 is TGTGCCAGCTCACCGAACCCAACGACAGGGGTGGGCGGCTACACCTTC. Its translation is CASSPNPTTGVGGYTF.

This chain uses TRBV7-9 with TRBJ2-7; 8 bases line up with TRBD2. Trimming removed 2 bases from V and 2 bases from J; junction bases left unmatched: 5. This CDR3 contains 15 residues. Per germline, CDR1 SEHNR and CDR2 FQNEAQ (reference sequence). The CDR3 reads CASSLRAGAAYEQYF. CDR3 DNA sequence: TGTGCCAGCAGCTTACGAGCGGGGGCGGCCTACGAGCAGTACTTC.

This chain uses TRBV30 with TRBJ1-2; no clear D. The V end lost 4 bases, the J end lost 8 bases, and 11 bases lay between the germline ends. The CDR3 contains 11 residues. The V gene's germline CDR1 is GTSNPN and CDR2 SVGIG (reference sequence). CDR3 sequence reads: CAWTASVGYTF. The CDR3 DNA sequence: TGTGCCTGGACGGCTTCCGTGGGCTACACCTTC.

This rearrangement joins TRBV5-4 to TRBJ2-5; 9 bases fit TRBD2. The germline V gene has CDR1 SGHNT and CDR2 YYREEE (reference sequence). The J segment lost 5 bases and the V segment lost 4 bases, leaving 9 bases of the junction unmatched. The CDR3 runs to 15 residues. The CDR3 spells CASSPRSGGRETQYF. The CDR3 nucleotides are TGTGCCAGCAGCCCCCGAAGCGGGGGGCGGGAGACCCAGTACTTC.

This sequence joins TRBV4-1 and TRBJ2-7; D tentatively reads TRBD1 or TRBD2 (5 bases each). The CDR3 totals 18 residues. Germline assignment: CDR1 MGHRA and CDR2 YSYEKL. V was pared by 0 bases and J by 5 bases, with 23 bases between. The CDR3 DNA is TGCGCCAGCAGCCAAGATGGGTGGAACAGGCGACTAAAGAACGAGCAGTACTTC. Translating gives CASSQDGWNRRLKNEQYF.

The CDR3 here is CASSRTSGGLLSYEQYF. The CDR3 DNA reads TGTGCCAGCAGCCGGACTAGCGGGGGCCTCCTCTCCTACGAGCAGTACTTC. This chain links TRBV7-8 with TRBJ2-7, with 13 bases identical to TRBD2. The ends lost 5 bases at V and 0 bases at J; junction bases unmatched: 7. The CDR3 loop spans 17 amino acids. CDR1 is SGHVS, CDR2 FQNEAQ, per germline.

This clone was counted a few times. The chain is built from TRBV6-2 or TRBV6-3 and TRBJ1-5; D unclear. The V gene lost 2 bases and the J gene lost 0 bases, with 5 bases spanning the gap. The CDR3 contains 14 residues. Germline values: CDR1 MNHEY, CDR2 SVGEGT. Written as DNA, the CDR3 is TGTGCCAGCAGTTACGGTGGTAGCAATCAGCCCCAGCATTTT. Encoded protein: CASSYGGSNQPQHF.

The rearrangement uses TRBV7-2 and TRBJ2-5; 11 nucleotides align to TRBD1. Germline lookup yields CDR1 SGHTA and CDR2 FQGNSA. V was pared by 5 bases and J by 4 bases, with 3 bases of the junction left unmatched. This CDR3 comprises 14 residues. CDR3: CASSPGTGGETQYF. The CDR3 coding sequence is TGTGCCAGCAGCCCCGGGACAGGGGGAGAGACCCAGTACTTC.

The chain is built from TRBV28 and TRBJ1-6; 8 nucleotides agree with TRBD1. Germline V gene data show CDR1 as MDHEN and CDR2 as SYDVKM. The CDR3 runs 13 residues. The trim removed 10 bases at V and 7 bases at J, leaving 6 bases unmatched. This chain's CDR3 is CATSRQGNSPLHF. CDR3 in DNA: TGTGCCACCTCGAGACAGGGGAATTCACCCCTCCACTTT.

J is TRBJ1-2 and V is TRBV5-5; D is unresolved. CDR1 and CDR2 from the germline V gene are SGHKS and YYEKEE (reference sequence). The CDR3 has 14 residues. Trimming removed 4 bases from V and 6 bases from J, with 16 bases in between. CDR3 sequence: CASSPGRVLNGYTF. The CDR3 region has the DNA TGTGCCAGCAGCCCTGGTCGGGTTCTCAATGGCTACACCTTC.

This clone appeared a single time. The chain carries TRBV5-8 and TRBJ2-2, with TRBD1 matching 8 bases. V gave up 4 bases and J gave up 4 bases; unmatched junction bases: 6. Germline loops: CDR1 SGHTS, CDR2 YDEGEE. The CDR3 covers 15 residues. In nucleotides, the CDR3 is TGTGCCAGCAGCCCCTACACAGGGGGCACCGGGGAGCTGTTTTTT. It encodes CASSPYTGGTGELFF.

CDR3 amino acids: CASSLRQVPHTF. The CDR3 DNA follows: TGTGCCAGCAGTTTAAGGCAAGTCCCGCACACCTTC. The chain uses TRBV12-3 or TRBV12-4 and TRBJ1-2, with D unresolved. Trimming pared 2 bases from V and 12 bases from J, leaving 13 bases between. The CDR3 sequence is 12 residues long.

CDR3 region: CASSFPRGGEKLFF. CDR3 sequence (DNA): TGTGCCAGCAGCTTCCCCAGGGGTGGTGAAAAACTGTTTTTT. The V gene is TRBV5-8, the J gene TRBJ1-4; D may be TRBD1 (6 bases). This CDR3 is built from 14 residues. Trimming shortened V by 2 bases and J by 7 bases, and 12 bases separated the two germline ends. Germline V CDR1 and CDR2: SGHTS, YDEGEE.

The chain recombines TRBV30 with TRBJ2-3; a weak D match, TRBD2 (5 bases). There are 18 residues in the CDR3. The V gene lost 0 bases and the J gene lost 2 bases, with 21 bases spanning the gap. Germline CDR1 and CDR2: GTSNPN and SVGIG (reference sequence). The CDR3 reads CAWSVRGRADRSTDTQYF. CDR3 bases: TGTGCCTGGAGTGTACGGGGTAGGGCCGATAGGTCCACAGATACGCAGTATTTT.